Sequencing of this T cell receptor beta chain was carried out in a study of untreated major depressive disorder. Points on this clone: Its specificity is unknown.

This CDR3 has 14 amino acids. Germline lookup yields CDR1 SGHRS and CDR2 YFSETQ. The germline V and J ends were trimmed by 0 bases and 0 bases, with 7 bases remaining between them. The study, taken as a whole, reports: Depressed patients' CD4+ T cells carried increased TRBV05-01 (Vbeta 5.1) usage versus control CD4+ T cells.

The method was immunoSEQ multiplex PCR; TCRdb's version includes in-frame clones alone and lacks a portion of them. The sample holds around 13,000 clones, roughly 91% seen once. This clonotype originated in a young man with major depressive disorder. Material: CD4+ T cells from PBMCs. The chain uses TRBV5-1 and TRBJ2-7; D ambiguous. CDR3 in DNA: TGCGCCAGCAGCTTGGGCCAGGTCTCCTACGAGCAGTACTTC. This codes for CASSLGQVSYEQYF.